This T cell receptor (beta chain) was identified during a study of cytomegalovirus exposure and HLA in healthy donors. Trimming shortened V by 6 bases and J by 3 bases, and 14 bases separated the two germline ends. This CDR3 region has 14 residues. CDR1 is MDHEN, CDR2 SYDVKM, per germline. About this clone itself: The antigen is not known.

General observations from the study: In vitro testing confirmed a few CMV-associated chains as specific for CMV antigens.

PCR employed 60 Vbeta and 13 Jbeta primers. The data were produced by immunoSEQ multiplex PCR, yet TCRdb's version contains in-frame clones alone and is incomplete. The sample has about 130,000 clones, 55% to 75% seen once; the top ten hold approximately 3.8%. This clonotype was obtained from a man aged 30-40 years in good health and CMV-seronegative. The V gene is TRBV28, the J gene TRBJ1-1, with D maybe TRBD1 (5 bases). Sequenced material: PBMCs. DNA of the CDR3: TGTGCCAGCAGGTCGACAGTAATGGACACTGAAGCTTTCTTT. The encoded protein is CASRSTVMDTEAFF.